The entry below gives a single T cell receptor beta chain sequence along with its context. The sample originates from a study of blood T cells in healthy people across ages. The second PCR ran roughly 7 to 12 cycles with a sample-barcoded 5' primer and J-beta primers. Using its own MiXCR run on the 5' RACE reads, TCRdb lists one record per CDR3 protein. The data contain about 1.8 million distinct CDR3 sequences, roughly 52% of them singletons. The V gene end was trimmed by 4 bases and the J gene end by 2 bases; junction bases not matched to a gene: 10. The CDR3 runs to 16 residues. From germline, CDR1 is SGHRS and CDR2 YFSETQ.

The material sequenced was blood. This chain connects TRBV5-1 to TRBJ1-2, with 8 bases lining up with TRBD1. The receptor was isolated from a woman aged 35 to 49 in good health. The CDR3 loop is CASSPRTGSLNYGYTF. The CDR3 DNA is TGCGCCAGCAGCCCTCGGACAGGGTCTTTAAACTATGGCTACACCTTC. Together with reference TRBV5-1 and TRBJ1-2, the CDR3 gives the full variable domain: KAGVTQTPRYLIKTRGQQVTLSCSPISGHRSVSWYQQTPGQGLQFLFEYFSETQRNKGNFPGRFSGRQFSNSRSEMNVSTLELGDSALYLCASSPRTGSLNYGYTFGSGTRLTVV.